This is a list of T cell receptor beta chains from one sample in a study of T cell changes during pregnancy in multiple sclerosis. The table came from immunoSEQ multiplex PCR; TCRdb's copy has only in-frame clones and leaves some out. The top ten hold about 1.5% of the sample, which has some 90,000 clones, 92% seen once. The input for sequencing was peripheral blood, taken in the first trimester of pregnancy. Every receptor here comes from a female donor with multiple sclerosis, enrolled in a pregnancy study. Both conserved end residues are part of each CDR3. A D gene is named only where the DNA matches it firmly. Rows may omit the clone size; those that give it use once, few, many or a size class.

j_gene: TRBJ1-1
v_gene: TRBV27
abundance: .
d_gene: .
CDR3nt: TGTGCCAGCAGTTCCCCTCGACAGCTGAACACTGAAGCTTTCTTT
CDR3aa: CASSSPRQLNTEAFF

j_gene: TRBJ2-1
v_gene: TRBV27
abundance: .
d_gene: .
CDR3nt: TGTGCCAGCAGTCCACAGGGGGGGAATGAGCAGTTCTTC
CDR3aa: CASSPQGGNEQFF

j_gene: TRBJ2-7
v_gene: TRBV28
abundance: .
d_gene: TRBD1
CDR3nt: TGTGCCAGCACCTACAGGGGGTTTAGTTACGAGCAGTACTTC
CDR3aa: CASTYRGFSYEQYF

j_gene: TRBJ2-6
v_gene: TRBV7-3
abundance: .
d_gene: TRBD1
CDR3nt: TGTGCCAGCAGCTCGGGACAGGGGGCGCCCGGGGCCAACGTCCTGACTTTC
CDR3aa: CASSSGQGAPGANVLTF

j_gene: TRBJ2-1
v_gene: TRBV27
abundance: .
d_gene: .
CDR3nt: TGTGCCAGCAGTGGAGGGGCTAGTTGGAATGAGCAGTTCTTC
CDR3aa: CASSGGASWNEQFF

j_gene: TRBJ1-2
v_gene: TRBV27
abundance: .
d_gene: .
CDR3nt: TGTGCCAGCAGTTTGGCCCCCGGGGTCTATGGCTACACCTTC
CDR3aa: CASSLAPGVYGYTF

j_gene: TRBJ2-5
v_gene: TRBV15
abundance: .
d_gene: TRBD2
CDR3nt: TGTGCCACCAGCAGAGATGGGGCGGGGGAAGAGACCCAGTACTTC
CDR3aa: CATSRDGAGEETQYF

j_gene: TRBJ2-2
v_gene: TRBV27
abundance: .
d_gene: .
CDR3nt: TGTGCCAGCAGTTCGATAACTAGCCCCACCGGGGAGCTGTTTTTT
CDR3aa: CASSSITSPTGELFF

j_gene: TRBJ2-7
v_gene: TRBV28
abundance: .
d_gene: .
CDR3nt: TGTGCCAGCAGTTCTCGTCCCTTCTCCTACGAGCAGTACTTC
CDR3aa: CASSSRPFSYEQYF

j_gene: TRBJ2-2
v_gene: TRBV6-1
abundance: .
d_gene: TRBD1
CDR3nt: TGTGCCAGCAGTGTATTGCAGGGGGTGAACACCGGGGAGCTGTTTTTT
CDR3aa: CASSVLQGVNTGELFF

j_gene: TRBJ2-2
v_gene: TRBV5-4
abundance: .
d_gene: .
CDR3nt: TGTGCCAGCAGCTTCGGACAGAGGAACACCGGGGAGCTGTTTTTT
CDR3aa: CASSFGQRNTGELFF

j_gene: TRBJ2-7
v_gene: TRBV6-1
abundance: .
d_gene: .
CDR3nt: TGTGCCAGCAGTGAAGCAGAAGACACCTCCTACGAGCAGTACTTC
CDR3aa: CASSEAEDTSYEQYF

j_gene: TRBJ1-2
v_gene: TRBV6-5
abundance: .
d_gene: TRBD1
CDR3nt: TGTGCCAGCAGTCCCGACAGGGGGCAGGGCTATGGCTACACCTTC
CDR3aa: CASSPDRGQGYGYTF

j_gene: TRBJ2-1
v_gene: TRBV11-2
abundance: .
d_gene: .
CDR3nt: TGTGCCAGCAGCTTAGCTTCCGGGGGCAATGAGCAGTTCTTC
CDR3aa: CASSLASGGNEQFF

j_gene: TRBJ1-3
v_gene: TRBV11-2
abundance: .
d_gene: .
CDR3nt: TGTGCCAGCAGCCAACAGGGTTCTGGAAACACCATATATTTT
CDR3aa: CASSQQGSGNTIYF

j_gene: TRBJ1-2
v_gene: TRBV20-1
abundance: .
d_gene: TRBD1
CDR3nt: TGCAGTGCAGGACAGGGTCCTGGCTACACCTTC
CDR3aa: CSAGQGPGYTF

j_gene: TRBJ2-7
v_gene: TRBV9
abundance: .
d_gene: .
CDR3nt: TGTGCCAGCAGCGTAGGCGGCAGCTACGAGCAGTACTTC
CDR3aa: CASSVGGSYEQYF

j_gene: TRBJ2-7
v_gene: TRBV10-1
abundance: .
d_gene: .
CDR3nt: TGCGCCAGCAGTGAGTCACCGGGTTGGGAGCAGTACTTC
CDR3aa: CASSESPGWEQYF

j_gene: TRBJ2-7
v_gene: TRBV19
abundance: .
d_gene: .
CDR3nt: TGTGCCAGTAGTACAGGGTTCCCGAGCTACGAGCAGTACTTC
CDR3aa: CASSTGFPSYEQYF

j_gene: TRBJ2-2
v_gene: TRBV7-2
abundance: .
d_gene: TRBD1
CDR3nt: TGTGCCAGCAGTAGACAGGGGGCAACCGGGGAGCTGTTTTTT
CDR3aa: CASSRQGATGELFF

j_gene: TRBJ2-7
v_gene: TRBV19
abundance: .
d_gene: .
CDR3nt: TGTGCCAGTAGTATCGGGGTAAGCGGTTACGAGCAGTACTTC
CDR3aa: CASSIGVSGYEQYF

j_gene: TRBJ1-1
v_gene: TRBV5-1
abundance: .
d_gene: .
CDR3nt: TGCGCCAGCAGCTTGGTAGGGGATCAGAACACTGAAGCTTTCTTT
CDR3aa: CASSLVGDQNTEAFF

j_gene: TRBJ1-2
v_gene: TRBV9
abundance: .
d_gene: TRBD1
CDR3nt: TGTGCCAGCAGCGTAGAAGTGGGCGGACAGGCCCACTATGGCTACACCTTC
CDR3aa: CASSVEVGGQAHYGYTF

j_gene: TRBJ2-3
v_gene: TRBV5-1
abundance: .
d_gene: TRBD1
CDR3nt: TGCGCCAGCAGCTGGGGGTTGGCAGGGGGCCTTAGCACAGATACGCAGTATTTT
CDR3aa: CASSWGLAGGLSTDTQYF

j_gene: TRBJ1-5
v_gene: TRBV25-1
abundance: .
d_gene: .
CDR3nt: TGTGCCAGCATAGTCCCGGGGCCCCAGCATTTT
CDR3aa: CASIVPGPQHF

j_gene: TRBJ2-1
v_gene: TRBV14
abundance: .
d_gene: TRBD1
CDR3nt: TGTGCCAGCAGCCAACGACAGGGGGCCGCGTTCTTC
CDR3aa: CASSQRQGAAFF

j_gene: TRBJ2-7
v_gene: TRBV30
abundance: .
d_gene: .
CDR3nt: TGTGCCTGGAAAGTAGCCCCGGGGGAGCAGTACTTC
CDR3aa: CAWKVAPGEQYF

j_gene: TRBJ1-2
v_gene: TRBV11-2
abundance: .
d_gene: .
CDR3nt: TGTGCCAGCACCCATCTGGACATCAGCTATGGCTACACCTTC
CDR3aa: CASTHLDISYGYTF

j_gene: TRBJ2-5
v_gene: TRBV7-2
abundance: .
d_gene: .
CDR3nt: TGTGCCAGCAGCTTAGGGGCAGCAGGTCCCGGGACCCAGTACTTC
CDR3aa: CASSLGAAGPGTQYF

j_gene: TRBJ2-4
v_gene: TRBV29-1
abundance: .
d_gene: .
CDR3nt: TGCAGCGGGTCAGTAGCCGGTGGAGGCAAAAACATTCAGTACTTC
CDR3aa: CSGSVAGGGKNIQYF

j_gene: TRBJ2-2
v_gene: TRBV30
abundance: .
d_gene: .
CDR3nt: TGTGCCTGGACTACGAACACCGGGGAGCTGTTTTTT
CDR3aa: CAWTTNTGELFF

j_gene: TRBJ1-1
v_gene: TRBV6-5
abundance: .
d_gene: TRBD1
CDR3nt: TGTGCCAACTCGATGGACAGGGGGCGGACTGAAGCTTTCTTT
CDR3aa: CANSMDRGRTEAFF

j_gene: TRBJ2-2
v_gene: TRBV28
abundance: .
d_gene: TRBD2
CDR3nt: TGTGCCAGCAGCTCTTATCCGGGACTAGCGGGAGGCTCGAACACCGGGGAGCTGTTTTTT
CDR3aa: CASSSYPGLAGGSNTGELFF

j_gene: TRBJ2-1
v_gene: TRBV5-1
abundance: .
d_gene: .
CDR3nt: TGCGCCAGCAGCCCCGCCGTTCGGAGCTCCTACAATGAGCAGTTCTTC
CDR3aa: CASSPAVRSSYNEQFF

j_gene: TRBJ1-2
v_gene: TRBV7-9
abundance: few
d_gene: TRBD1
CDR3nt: TGTGCCAGCAGCTTAGCCGGACCCAGGGGGTTCTATGGCTACACCTTC
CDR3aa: CASSLAGPRGFYGYTF

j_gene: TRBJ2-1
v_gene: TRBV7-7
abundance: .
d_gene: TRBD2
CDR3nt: TGTGCCAGCAGCCCGGATCTCGGACTAGCGCCTAATGAGCAGTTCTTC
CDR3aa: CASSPDLGLAPNEQFF

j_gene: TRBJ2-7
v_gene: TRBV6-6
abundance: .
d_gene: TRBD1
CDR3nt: TGTGCCAGCAGCGACCCAGGGGGCCGAGACTACGAGCAGTACTTC
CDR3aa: CASSDPGGRDYEQYF

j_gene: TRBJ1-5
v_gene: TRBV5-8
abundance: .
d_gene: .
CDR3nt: TGTGCCAGCAGCTTGTCGGGCAGGGGCCCCGAATTTAGCAATCAGCCCCAGCATTTT
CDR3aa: CASSLSGRGPEFSNQPQHF

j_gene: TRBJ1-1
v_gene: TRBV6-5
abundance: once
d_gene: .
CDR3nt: TGTGCCAGCAGACTATTGGGAGGGATGAACACTGAAGCTTTCTTT
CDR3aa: CASRLLGGMNTEAFF

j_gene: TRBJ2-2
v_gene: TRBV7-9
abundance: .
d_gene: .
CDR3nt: TGTGCCAGCAGCTTACGACCAGTGAGCGCCGGGGAGCTGTTTTTT
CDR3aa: CASSLRPVSAGELFF

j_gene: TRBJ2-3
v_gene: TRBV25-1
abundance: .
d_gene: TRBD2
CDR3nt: TGTGCCAGCAGTGATTATAAGCGGGGCTCCGATACGCAGTATTTT
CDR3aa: CASSDYKRGSDTQYF

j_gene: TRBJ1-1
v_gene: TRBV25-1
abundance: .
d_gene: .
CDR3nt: TGTGCCAGCAGTGGGGGGCGGAGGCCTGAAGCTTTCTTT
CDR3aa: CASSGGRRPEAFF

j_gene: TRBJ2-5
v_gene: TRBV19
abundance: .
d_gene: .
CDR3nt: TGTGCCAGTAGTATAGCGGAGGGAGAAGAGACCCAGTACTTC
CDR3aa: CASSIAEGEETQYF

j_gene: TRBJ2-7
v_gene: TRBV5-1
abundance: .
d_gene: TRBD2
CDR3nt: TGCGCCAGCAGCCCCCCAATTCTAGCGGGGCCCTCCTACGAGCAGTACTTC
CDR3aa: CASSPPILAGPSYEQYF